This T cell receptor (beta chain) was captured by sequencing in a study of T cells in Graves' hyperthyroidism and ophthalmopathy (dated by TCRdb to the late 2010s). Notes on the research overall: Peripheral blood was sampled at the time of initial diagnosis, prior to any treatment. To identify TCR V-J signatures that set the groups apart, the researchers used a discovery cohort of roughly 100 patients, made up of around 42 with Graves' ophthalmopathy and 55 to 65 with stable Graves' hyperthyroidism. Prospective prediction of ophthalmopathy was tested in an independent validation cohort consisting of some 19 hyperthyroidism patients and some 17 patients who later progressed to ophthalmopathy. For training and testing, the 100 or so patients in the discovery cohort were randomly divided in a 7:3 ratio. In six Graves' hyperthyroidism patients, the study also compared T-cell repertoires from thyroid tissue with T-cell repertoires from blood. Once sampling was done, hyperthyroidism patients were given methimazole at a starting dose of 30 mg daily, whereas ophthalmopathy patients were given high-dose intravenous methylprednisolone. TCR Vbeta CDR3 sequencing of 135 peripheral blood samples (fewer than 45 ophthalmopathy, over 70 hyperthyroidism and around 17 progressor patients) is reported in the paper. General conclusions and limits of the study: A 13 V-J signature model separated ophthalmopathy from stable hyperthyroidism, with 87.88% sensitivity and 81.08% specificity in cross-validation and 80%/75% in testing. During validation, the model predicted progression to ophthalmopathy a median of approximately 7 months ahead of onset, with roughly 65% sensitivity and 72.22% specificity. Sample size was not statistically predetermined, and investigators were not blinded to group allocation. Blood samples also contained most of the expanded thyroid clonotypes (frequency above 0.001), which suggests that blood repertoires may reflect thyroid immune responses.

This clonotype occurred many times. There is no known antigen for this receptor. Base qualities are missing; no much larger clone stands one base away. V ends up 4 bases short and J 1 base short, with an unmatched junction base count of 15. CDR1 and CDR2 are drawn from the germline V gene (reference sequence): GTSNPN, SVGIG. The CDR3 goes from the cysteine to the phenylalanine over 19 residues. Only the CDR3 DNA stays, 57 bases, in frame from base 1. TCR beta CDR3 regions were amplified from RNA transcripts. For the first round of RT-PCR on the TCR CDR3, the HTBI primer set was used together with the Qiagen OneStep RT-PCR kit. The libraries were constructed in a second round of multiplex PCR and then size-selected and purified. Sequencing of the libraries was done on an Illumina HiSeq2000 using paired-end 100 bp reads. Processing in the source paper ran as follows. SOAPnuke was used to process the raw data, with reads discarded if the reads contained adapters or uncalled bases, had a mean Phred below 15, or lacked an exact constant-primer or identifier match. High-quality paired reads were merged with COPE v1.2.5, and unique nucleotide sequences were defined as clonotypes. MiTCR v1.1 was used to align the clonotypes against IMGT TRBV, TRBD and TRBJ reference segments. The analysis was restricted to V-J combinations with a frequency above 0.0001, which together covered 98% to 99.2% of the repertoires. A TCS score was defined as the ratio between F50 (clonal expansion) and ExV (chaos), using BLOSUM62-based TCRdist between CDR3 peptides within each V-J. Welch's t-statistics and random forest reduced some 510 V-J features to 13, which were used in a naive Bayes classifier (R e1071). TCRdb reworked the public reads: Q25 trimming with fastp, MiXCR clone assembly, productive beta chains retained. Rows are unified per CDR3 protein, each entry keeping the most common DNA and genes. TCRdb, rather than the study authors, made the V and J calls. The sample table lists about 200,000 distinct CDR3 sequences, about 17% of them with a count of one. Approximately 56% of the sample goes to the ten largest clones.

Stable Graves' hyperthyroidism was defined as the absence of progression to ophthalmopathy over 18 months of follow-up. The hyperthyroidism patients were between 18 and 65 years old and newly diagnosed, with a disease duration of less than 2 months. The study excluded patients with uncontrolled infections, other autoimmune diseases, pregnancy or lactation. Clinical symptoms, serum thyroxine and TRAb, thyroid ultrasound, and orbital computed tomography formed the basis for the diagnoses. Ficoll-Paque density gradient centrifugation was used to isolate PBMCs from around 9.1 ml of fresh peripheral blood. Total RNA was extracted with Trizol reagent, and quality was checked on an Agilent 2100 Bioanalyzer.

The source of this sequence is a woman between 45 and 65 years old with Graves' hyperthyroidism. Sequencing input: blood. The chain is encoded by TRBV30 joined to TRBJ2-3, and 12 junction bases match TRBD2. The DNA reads TGTGCCTGGACTAGCGGGAGGGCGTCGTGGGTCATCGGCACAGATACGCAGTATTTT. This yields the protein CAWTSGRASWVIGTDTQYF.